What follows are 7 T cell receptor beta chains derived from one specimen sequenced in a study of blood T cell repertoires in COVID-19. TCRdb's table, derived via immunoSEQ multiplex PCR, lists solely in-frame clones and lacks some. The sample lists some 190,000 clones, around three quarters occurring once. The sequencing input was PBMCs or T cells enriched from blood (not recorded which). All receptors come from a woman between 50 and 59 years old with acute COVID-19.

The J gene is TRBJ1-4, the V gene TRBV5-1, with 7 bases identical to TRBD1. The V gene's germline CDR1 is SGHRS and CDR2 YFSETQ. J was trimmed by 7 bases and V by 4 bases; bases with no gene match: 7. CDR3 length: 14 residues. DNA of the CDR3: TGCGCCAGCAGCCCCAAGACAGGGCTTGAAAAACTGTTTTTT. It encodes CASSPKTGLEKLFF.

The chain uses TRBV7-2 and TRBJ2-7, with TRBD2 matching 16 bases. This CDR3 comprises 17 residues. CDR1 is SGHTA and CDR2 is FQGNSA in the germline V gene. With V trimmed by 3 bases and J by 3 bases, 5 bases remained unmatched. The CDR3 is CASSFSGLAGGLYEQYV. The DNA of the CDR3 is TGTGCCAGCAGCTTTTCGGGACTAGCGGGGGGGCTCTACGAGCAGTACGTC.

In its sample, this clone ranks as large. The chain links TRBV7-9 to TRBJ2-1; 12 nucleotides agree with TRBD2. The CDR3 totals 18 residues. After removal of 3 bases from V and 0 bases from J, the junction contained 6 bases not matched to a gene. Germline CDR1 and CDR2: SEHNR and FQNEAQ (reference sequence). The CDR3 spells CASSFTSGGLSSYNEQFF. CDR3 coding DNA: TGTGCCAGCAGCTTCACTAGCGGGGGGCTGAGCTCCTACAATGAGCAGTTCTTC.

This chain links TRBV27 with TRBJ2-2; possibly TRBD1 for D (7 bases). Per the germline V gene, CDR1 is MNHEY and CDR2 is SMNVEV (reference sequence). The CDR3 consists of 18 residues. Trimming pared 7 bases from V and 2 bases from J, leaving 23 bases between. DNA for the CDR3: TGTGCCAGCACCTGGGGCAGGGGGGCCCATCCTAACACCGGGGAGCTGTTTTTT. This codes for CASTWGRGAHPNTGELFF.

The chain has TRBV7-2 and TRBJ1-5; 9 bases fit TRBD1. Trimming at V came to 7 bases and at J to 3 bases, leaving 7 bases not matched to a gene. This CDR3 is 15 amino acids long. Germline V gives CDR1 SGHTA, CDR2 FQGNSA. The CDR3, as DNA: TGTGCCAGCACCCCCGGGACAGGGCTCAATCAGCCCCAGCATTTT. Encoded protein: CASTPGTGLNQPQHF.

This clone occurred once. J is TRBJ2-5 and V is TRBV3-1 (or the pseudogene TRBV3-2), with a tentative D call TRBD1 (6 bases). This CDR3 is 16 amino acids long. Between the trimmed V and J ends, which lost 1 base and 2 bases, there was a span of 14 bases. Germline values: CDR1 LGHDT, CDR2 YNNKEL (reference sequence). The CDR3 region is CASSQGSGTLQETQYF. In nucleotides, the CDR3 is TGTGCCAGCAGCCAAGGGTCCGGGACACTACAAGAGACCCAGTACTTC.

The chain has TRBV29-1 and TRBJ1-2, with D perhaps TRBD1 (5 bases). This CDR3 has 12 residues. CDR1 SQVTM and CDR2 ANQGSEA come from the germline V gene. Trimming removed 0 bases from V and 8 bases from J, with 10 bases in between. CDR3: CSVEDGGGGYTF. CDR3 nucleotides: TGCAGCGTTGAAGATGGGGGAGGGGGCTACACCTTC.